One and the same sample provided the 18 T cell receptor beta chains below, sequenced in a study of CD8 T cells in ankylosing spondylitis. TCRdb redid the calling of the 5' RACE reads with MiXCR, one entry per CDR3 protein. This table has more than 150,000 distinct CDR3 sequences, 13% appearing once. The sample consisted of blood, either unsorted or a sorted T cell fraction (not recorded which). The origin of the receptors is a female donor with ankylosing spondylitis or in good health (not recorded which).

This clonotype was picked up a small number of times. This rearrangement joins TRBV5-1 to TRBJ2-4; perhaps TRBD2 as D (6 bases). The germline V gene encodes CDR1 SGHRS and CDR2 YFSETQ. V was cut by 2 bases and J by 2 bases, with 8 bases left in between. CDR3 length: 14 residues. CDR3 loop: CASSFGDSKNIQYF. The CDR3 DNA follows: TGCGCCAGCAGCTTCGGGGACTCCAAAAACATTCAGTACTTC.

The J gene is TRBJ2-3, the V gene TRBV5-1; D remains ambiguous. Per the germline V gene, CDR1 is SGHRS and CDR2 is YFSETQ. The length of the CDR3 is 14 residues. V shed 6 bases and J shed 4 bases, with 15 bases lying between them. Here the CDR3 reads CASKQTHTADTQYF. CDR3 nucleotide sequence: TGCGCCAGCAAACAAACCCACACGGCAGATACGCAGTATTTT.

This clonotype has ten or more counts. The chain has TRBV24-1 and TRBJ2-1, with D maybe TRBD2 (6 bases). V was shortened by 3 bases and J by 7 bases, with 9 bases between the two germline ends. The CDR3 consists of 13 residues. CDR1 KGHDR and CDR2 SFDVKD come from the germline V gene. The CDR3 sequence is CATSDGGRNEQFF. CDR3 bases: TGTGCCACCAGTGATGGGGGGAGAAATGAGCAGTTCTTC.

A few counts support this clonotype. The chain couples TRBV9 to TRBJ2-3, with 10 bases that match TRBD2. V shed 3 bases and J 1 base; nucleotides not matched to a gene: 2. The CDR3 loop spans 15 amino acids. Germline CDR1 SGDLS, CDR2 YYNGEE. The CDR3 nucleotides are TGTGCCAGCAGCGGAACTAGCGGGGGCACAGATACGCAGTATTTT. This codes for CASSGTSGGTDTQYF.

This clonotype was detected a few times. The V and J genes are TRBV19 and TRBJ2-7; 7 nucleotides match TRBD1. Per germline, CDR1 LNHDA and CDR2 SQIVND (reference sequence). The CDR3 sequence is 13 residues long. V was clipped by 8 bases and J by 2 bases; unmatched bases: 6. The CDR3 nucleotides read TGTGCCAGTTCAACAGGGGTCACCTACGAGCAGTACTTC. Translated, it gives CASSTGVTYEQYF.

The chain recombines TRBV7-9 with TRBJ2-7; D is possibly TRBD1 (5 bases). Germline values: CDR1 SEHNR, CDR2 FQNEAQ (reference sequence). The V and J ends lost 4 bases and 6 bases respectively, with 16 bases between them. The CDR3 extends over 14 amino acids. CDR3: CASSSSLGLSEQYF. The CDR3 nucleotides are TGTGCCAGCAGCTCGTCACTGGGGCTTTCCGAGCAGTACTTC.

This clonotype showed up many times. The chain employs TRBV11-2 and TRBJ2-2; D is possibly TRBD2 (5 bases). V was cut by 2 bases and J by 5 bases, with 9 bases left in between. Germline values: CDR1 SGHAT, CDR2 FQNNGV. The CDR3 runs to 14 residues. CDR3 nucleotides: TGTGCCAGCAGCTTATTTAGGGAGACCGGGGAGCTGTTTTTT. It specifies CASSLFRETGELFF.

Only a few counts were recorded for this clonotype. The V gene is TRBV5-1, the J gene TRBJ1-1; D not certain. Germline CDR1 is SGHRS and CDR2 is YFSETQ. V was cut by 2 bases and J by 4 bases, with 12 bases left in between. The CDR3 is made up of 14 amino acids. Written as DNA, the CDR3 is TGCGCCAGCAGCTTAGAAACCACACTCACTGAAGCTTTCTTT. It translates to CASSLETTLTEAFF.

This clonotype was found many times. The chain is built from TRBV27 and TRBJ1-5, with a weak D call TRBD1 (5 bases). V shed 6 bases and J shed 0 bases, with 15 bases lying between them. The germline V gene has CDR1 MNHEY and CDR2 SMNVEV (reference sequence). The CDR3 has 16 amino acids. The CDR3 DNA is TGTGCCAGCAGGGGCCCTGGACATTATAGCAATCAGCCCCAGCATTTT. It translates to CASRGPGHYSNQPQHF.

In this sample, this clonotype turned up many times. This rearrangement joins TRBV5-6 to TRBJ1-1, with D maybe TRBD1 (5 bases). Looked up from germline, CDR1 is SGHDT and CDR2 is YYEEEE. Deletions cut 5 bases from V and 3 bases from J, with 23 bases between. This CDR3 region has 17 residues. This chain's CDR3 is CASSPVVAGRPDTEAFF. CDR3 DNA: TGTGCCAGCAGTCCGGTAGTGGCAGGGCGTCCGGACACTGAAGCTTTCTTT.

Details on this clonotype: A much more abundant neighbour one base away suggests this may be a read error. V gene TRBV6-5 combines with J gene TRBJ2-3; the D gene could be TRBD1 or TRBD2 (5 bases each). Germline CDR1 and CDR2: MNHEY and SVGAGI. The CDR3 loop spans 12 amino acids. V lost 11 bases and J lost 6, with 15 bases in between. The CDR3 region has the DNA TGTGCCTGCCGGGACCTCAGTGATACGCAGTATTTT. Translation gives CACRDLSDTQYF.

This clonotype was seen many times. The chain is built from TRBV4-2 and TRBJ2-1; D is possibly TRBD2 (5 bases). Germline CDR1 and CDR2: LGHNA and YNFKEQ. CDR3 length: 18 amino acids. Trimming stripped 0 bases from V and 5 bases from J, with 20 bases between. The DNA of the CDR3 is TGTGCCAGCAGCCAAGAATTGACCGGGAACAATCCTAACAATGAGCAGTTCTTC. Its protein product is CASSQELTGNNPNNEQFF.

The chain carries TRBV30 and TRBJ1-2; possibly TRBD1 for D (5 bases). The CDR3 consists of 14 residues. Germline values: CDR1 GTSNPN, CDR2 SVGIG (reference sequence). V was cut by 0 bases and J by 8 bases, with 16 bases left in between. The CDR3 nucleotides are TGTGCCTGGAGTGTACGGGGCAGGAAAAAGGGCTACACCTTC. Protein product: CAWSVRGRKKGYTF.

The table lists this clonotype with many counts. The V call is TRBV5-1, the J call TRBJ2-1; D not resolved. The CDR3 spans 15 residues. The V gene's germline CDR1 is SGHRS and CDR2 YFSETQ. The V and J ends lost 4 bases and 3 bases respectively, with 14 bases between them. CDR3 nucleotides: TGCGCCAGCAGCCCCGGGTGGGGTCTCTACAATGAGCAGTTCTTC. It is translated as CASSPGWGLYNEQFF.

This clonotype was counted ten times or more. V gene TRBV20-1 combines with J gene TRBJ2-7; 9 bases are shared with TRBD2. The CDR3 extends over 13 amino acids. CDR1 is DFQATT and CDR2 is SNEGSKA in the germline V gene (reference sequence). V lost 1 base to trimming and J lost 4 bases; unmatched junction nucleotides: 2. In DNA, the CDR3 is TGCAGTGCTAGAGGCGGGAGGGAATACGAGCAGTACTTC. Translating gives CSARGGREYEQYF.

This clonotype has only a few counts. V usage is TRBV2 and J usage is TRBJ1-5; D is undetermined. The CDR3 runs 15 residues. CDR1 is SNHLY, CDR2 FYNNEI, per germline. The V and J ends lost 1 base and 0 bases respectively, with 7 bases between them. This CDR3 is CASSEDRHSNQPQHF. The CDR3 nucleotides read TGTGCCAGCAGTGAAGACAGACATAGCAATCAGCCCCAGCATTTT.

This clonotype was detected many times. The V and J genes are TRBV7-2 and TRBJ2-3; D is perhaps TRBD2 (6 bases). The germline CDR1 and CDR2 sequences are SGHTA and FQGNSA. The CDR3 runs to 16 residues. The V gene lost 5 bases and the J gene lost 4 bases, with 19 bases spanning the gap. In DNA form, the CDR3 reads TGTGCCAGCAGCGCTCCTTCTAGCGTTTGGGCAGATACGCAGTATTTT. Its translation: CASSAPSSVWADTQYF.

This clonotype was observed at least ten times. The V and J genes are TRBV7-9 and TRBJ2-5, with 7 bases fitting TRBD1. Germline trimming cut 5 bases from V and 5 bases from J; bases unmatched to any gene: 8. There are 14 residues in the CDR3. Germline V gene lookup returns CDR1 SEHNR and CDR2 FQNEAQ (reference sequence). The CDR3 coding sequence is TGTGCCAGCAGCAAGGACAGGACCCGGGAGACCCAGTACTTC. It is translated as CASSKDRTRETQYF.